This T cell receptor (beta chain) was found in a study of CD8+ T cells in alopecia areata. Study-wide results and limits: Scalp and blood samples kept many expanded lesional clones throughout tofacitinib.

RNA was isolated and reverse transcribed to cDNA, the sequencing template. Libraries were prepared by immunoSEQ multiplex PCR; TCRdb keeps only in-frame clonotypes and omits some of them. The profile shows 150,000 to 250,000 clones, about three fifths of them singletons. Trimming shortened V by 2 bases and J by 2 bases, and 5 bases separated the two germline ends. The CDR3 has 12 amino acids. Looked up from germline, CDR1 is SGHDT and CDR2 is YYEEEE. Documented treatment: oral pan-JAK inhibitor, 5-10 mg twice daily. This clone was picked up a small number of times. Its antigen is still unknown. The genes are TRBV5-6 and TRBJ2-7; no firm D call. The material was CD4+ T cells sorted from blood, obtained at week 4, from a patient treated with tofacitinib. This receptor was taken from a human donor with alopecia areata. In DNA, the CDR3 is TGTGCCAGCAGCTTAAGCACCTACGAGCAGTACTTC. Translation: CASSLSTYEQYF. The whole variable domain, remainder taken from reference TRBV5-6 and TRBJ2-7, is DAGVTQSPTHLIKTRGQQVTLRCSPKSGHDTVSWYQQALGQGPQFIFQYYEEEERQRGNFPDRFSGHQFPNYSSELNVNALLLGDSALYLCASSLSTYEQYFGPGTRLTVT.